These 30 T cell receptor beta chains were all obtained from the same sample, sequenced in a study of CD8 T cells in ankylosing spondylitis. Study conclusions and caveats: A TCR beta motif made of several highly homologous variants seemed typical of ankylosing spondylitis blood.

No antigen has been assigned to these receptors. TCRdb recomputed calls from the 5' RACE reads with MiXCR, one row per CDR3 protein. The sample yields roughly 490,000 distinct CDR3 sequences, less than 6% seen once. Sequencing was carried out using blood, either unsorted or a sorted T cell fraction (not recorded which). All receptors come from a male donor with ankylosing spondylitis.

This clonotype has a count of ten or more. CDR3 sequence reads: CSARESGQSNEKLFF. DNA of the CDR3: TGCAGTGCTAGAGAGTCAGGACAGAGTAATGAAAAACTGTTTTTT. The V call is TRBV20-1, the J call TRBJ1-4, with D tentatively TRBD1 (6 bases). The germline V and J ends were trimmed by 0 bases and 4 bases, with 12 bases remaining between them. The length of the CDR3 is 15 residues. In germline, CDR1 is DFQATT, CDR2 SNEGSKA (reference sequence).

V usage is TRBV12-3 or TRBV12-4 and J usage is TRBJ2-2; 8 bases agree with TRBD2. The CDR3 is made up of 19 amino acids. The CDR3 DNA sequence: TGTACCCGCAGTCCCGAAGGACCGGGACTAGGTAGTTTTAACGGGGAGCTGTTTTTT. Protein product: CTRSPEGPGLGSFNGELFF.

This chain connects TRBV3-1 to TRBJ2-7; D is perhaps TRBD1 (5 bases). This CDR3 has 14 residues. The V end was cut by 1 base, the J end by 6 bases, with 13 bases between. The V gene's germline CDR1 is LGHDT and CDR2 YNNKEL (reference sequence). The CDR3 DNA reads as TGTGCCAGCAGCCAAGGGCAAGGGGTCGGCGAGCAGTACTTC. Protein: CASSQGQGVGEQYF.

CDR3 sequence (DNA): TGTGCCAGCAGTTTCCTAGCGGGGGGGCCAGAGACCCAGTACTTC. Translation: CASSFLAGGPETQYF. The genes are TRBV2 and TRBJ2-5, with 12 bases aligning to TRBD2. CDR1 is SNHLY and CDR2 is FYNNEI in the germline V gene. CDR3 length: 15 amino acids. V shed 5 bases, J shed 4 bases, and the junction held 5 bases outside the gene matches.

Comments on this clonotype: A much larger clone sits a single nucleotide away, making a read error possible. The chain links TRBV6-5 to TRBJ2-7, with a weak D call TRBD1 (5 bases). The CDR3 is 16 residues long. Germline V gene data show CDR1 as MNHEY and CDR2 as SVGAGI. This CDR3 is CDSSYSKQGAFYEQYF. In DNA form, the CDR3 reads TGTGACAGCAGTTACTCGAAGCAGGGTGCCTTCTACGAGCAGTACTTC.

The sample holds many counts of this clonotype. The chain joins TRBV4-3 to TRBJ2-7, with 8 bases matching TRBD2. CDR1 LGHNA and CDR2 YSLEER come from the germline V gene. The CDR3 has 16 amino acids. J lost 1 base, V lost 0 bases, and 5 bases had no gene match. The CDR3 loop is CASSQEFSGMSYEQYF. For the CDR3, the DNA is TGCGCCAGCAGCCAAGAATTTAGCGGGATGTCCTACGAGCAGTACTTC.

There are many counts of this clonotype. The genes are TRBV7-2 and TRBJ2-4; D uncertain. Trimming removed 1 base from V and 6 bases from J, with 16 bases in between. CDR1 is SGHTA and CDR2 is FQGNSA in the germline V gene. The CDR3 is 16 residues long. The CDR3 protein is CASSLVLGPWGNIQYF. The CDR3 nucleotides are TGTGCCAGCAGCTTAGTATTAGGGCCATGGGGAAACATTCAGTACTTC. Full variable domain (rest looked up from reference TRBV7-2 and TRBJ2-4): GAGVSQSPSNKVTEKGKDVELRCDPISGHTALYWYRQSLGQGLEFLIYFQGNSAPDKSGLPSDRFSAERTGGSVSTLTIQRTQQEDSAVYLCASSLVLGPWGNIQYFGAGTRLSVL.

Ten or more counts support this clonotype. V is TRBV24-1 and J is TRBJ2-3; D unresolved. The V end lost 7 bases, the J end lost 4 bases, and 8 bases lay between the germline ends. CDR3 size: 12 residues. The V gene's germline CDR1 is KGHDR and CDR2 SFDVKD. The CDR3 loop reads CATSDDSDTQYF. For the CDR3, the DNA is TGTGCCACCAGCGATGACTCAGATACGCAGTATTTT.

There are a few counts of this clonotype. The chain carries TRBV20-1 and TRBJ2-2; weak D call: TRBD1 (6 bases). Per germline, CDR1 DFQATT and CDR2 SNEGSKA (reference sequence). CDR3 size: 13 residues. Trimming shortened V by 7 bases and J by 0 bases, and 9 bases separated the two germline ends. The CDR3 coding sequence is TGCAGTGTCCGGACAGCGAACACCGGGGAGCTGTTTTTT. Its protein is CSVRTANTGELFF.

This clonotype was counted many times. The chain couples TRBV20-1 to TRBJ1-4; 11 bases are a match to TRBD1. Trimming removed 6 bases from V and 2 bases from J; junction bases left unmatched: 11. Germline V gene data show CDR1 as DFQATT and CDR2 as SNEGSKA (reference sequence). The length of the CDR3 is 17 residues. The CDR3 protein is CSANGQGARHTNEKLFF. The CDR3 DNA reads as TGCAGTGCCAACGGACAGGGGGCGCGTCATACTAATGAAAAACTGTTTTTT.

This clonotype has only a few counts. V is TRBV13 and J is TRBJ2-5; TRBD1 is a possible D gene (6 bases). Trimming pared 7 bases from V and 1 base from J, leaving 16 bases between. The germline gives CDR1 PRHDT, CDR2 FYEKMQ (reference sequence). The CDR3 is 15 amino acids. The CDR3 DNA is TGTGCCAGCACCGTGGGGGCTCTGGTCCAAGAGACCCAGTACTTC. Its protein is CASTVGALVQETQYF.

In this sample, this clonotype turned up many times. The chain links TRBV7-9 to TRBJ2-1, with 7 positions matching TRBD1. Germline trimming cut 6 bases from V and 8 bases from J; bases unmatched to any gene: 4. CDR1 is SEHNR, CDR2 FQNEAQ, per germline (reference sequence). The length of the CDR3 is 12 residues. The CDR3 sequence is CASRGQIDEQFF. In nucleotides, the CDR3 is TGTGCCAGCAGGGGACAGATCGATGAGCAGTTCTTC.

Many counts were recorded for this clonotype. The rearrangement uses TRBV12-3 or TRBV12-4 and TRBJ2-7; a weak D match, TRBD2 (6 bases). The V gene lost 3 bases and the J gene lost 4 bases, with 10 bases spanning the gap. The CDR3 length is 13 residues. CDR3 in amino acids: CASSLGLQYEQYF. The CDR3 DNA reads as TGTGCCAGCAGTTTGGGACTCCAGTACGAGCAGTACTTC.

Remarks on this clonotype: Just one base apart from a much larger clone, this may be a read error. This chain links TRBV11-2 with TRBJ2-2; D unclear. CDR1 is SGHAT, CDR2 FQNNGV, per germline. This CDR3 has 14 residues. The CDR3 reads CASSLEQNTEELFF. CDR3 DNA sequence: TGTGCCAGCAGCTTAGAACAGAACACCGAGGAGCTGTTTTTT.

This clonotype was seen many times. This sequence joins TRBV6-2 or TRBV6-3 and TRBJ2-1; 7 nucleotides agree with TRBD1. This CDR3 is 16 amino acids long. Germline V gives CDR1 MNHEY, CDR2 SVGEGT. J gave up 2 bases and V 5 bases, and 9 bases lay outside the gene matches. The CDR3 region has the DNA TGTGCCAGCAGTGCCCAGACAGGGTTCCCCTACAATGAGCAGTTCTTC. Translation: CASSAQTGFPYNEQFF.

The sample holds many counts of this clonotype. V gene TRBV5-6 combines with J gene TRBJ1-2; D is ambiguous. There are 13 residues in the CDR3. Deletions cut 4 bases from V and 8 bases from J, with 15 bases between. Germline loops: CDR1 SGHDT, CDR2 YYEEEE. The CDR3 DNA reads as TGTGCCAGCAGCGGCGTGGAGGGTTTCGGCTACACCTTC. This encodes CASSGVEGFGYTF.

This clonotype was counted many times. The J gene is TRBJ1-1, the V gene TRBV10-3; D gene unclear. Germline CDR1 ENHRY, CDR2 SYGVKD. The germline V and J ends were trimmed by 3 bases and 1 base, with 6 bases remaining between them. The CDR3 sequence is 13 residues long. The CDR3 DNA reads TGTGCCATCAGTGAACACTCGAACACTGAAGCTTTCTTT. Amino acid sequence: CAISEHSNTEAFF.

This clonotype was counted at least ten times. This chain joins TRBV25-1 and TRBJ1-6, with D perhaps TRBD1 (5 bases). The CDR3 totals 13 residues. V shed 2 bases and J shed 9 bases, with 8 bases lying between them. The germline CDR1 and CDR2 sequences are MGHDK and SYGVNS. In DNA form, the CDR3 reads TGTGCCAGCAGTGAACACGGGGGTTCACCCCTCCACTTT. Its translation: CASSEHGGSPLHF. Full variable domain (remainder filled in from reference TRBV25-1 and TRBJ1-6): EADIYQTPRYLVIGTGKKITLECSQTMGHDKMYWYQQDPGMELHLIHYSYGVNSTEKGDLSSESTVSRIRTEHFPLTLESARPSHTSQYLCASSEHGGSPLHFGNGTRLTVT.

There are many counts of this clonotype. V is TRBV20-1 and J is TRBJ1-2; no definite D call. The germline V gene has CDR1 DFQATT and CDR2 SNEGSKA (reference sequence). V was cut by 3 bases and J by 1 base, with 9 bases left in between. CDR3 size: 13 residues. The CDR3 region has the DNA TGCAGTGCTAGGGCGGGTTATAACTATGGCTACACCTTC. Translated: CSARAGYNYGYTF.

In this sample, this clonotype turned up many times. The chain couples TRBV18 to TRBJ2-1; 11 positions agree with TRBD2. Looked up from germline, CDR1 is KGHSH and CDR2 is LQKENI. V was clipped by 3 bases and J by 6 bases; unmatched bases: 4. This CDR3 spans 15 amino acids. CDR3 DNA sequence: TGTGCCAGCTCACCTATCGGGACTAGCGGCAATGAGCAGTTCTTC. Residues: CASSPIGTSGNEQFF.

This chain uses TRBV7-2 with TRBJ2-5, with 7 bases matching TRBD2. Per the germline V gene, CDR1 is SGHTA and CDR2 is FQGNSA. V lost 0 bases to trimming and J lost 5 bases; unmatched junction nucleotides: 3. The CDR3 is 14 residues long. The CDR3 is CASSLAGLKETQYF. The CDR3 DNA is TGTGCCAGCAGCTTAGCGGGACTAAAGGAGACCCAGTACTTC.

This clonotype has at least ten counts. The rearrangement links TRBV27 to TRBJ2-7; D not resolved. Germline CDR1 is MNHEY and CDR2 is SMNVEV (reference sequence). V gave up 2 bases and J gave up 6 bases, with 14 bases separating them. CDR3 size: 14 residues. The CDR3 DNA reads as TGTGCCAGCAGTTTAACCGGCGTGTGGGGCGAGCAGTACTTC. It is translated as CASSLTGVWGEQYF.

Ten or more counts support this clonotype. The chain couples TRBV20-1 to TRBJ2-7, with D unresolved. Germline CDR1 reads DFQATT; CDR2 reads SNEGSKA (reference sequence). This CDR3 comprises 14 residues. V lost 3 bases, J lost 0 bases, and 12 bases lay in between. CDR3 coding DNA: TGCAGTGCTAGTGGTCGGTTCGACTCCTACGAGCAGTACTTC. The encoded protein is CSASGRFDSYEQYF.

In this sample, this clonotype turned up many times. The V and J genes are TRBV4-3 and TRBJ2-7, with TRBD2 as a possible D gene (5 bases). Trimming stripped 4 bases from V and 4 bases from J, with 11 bases between. Germline V gene sequence: CDR1 LGHNA, CDR2 YSLEER. This CDR3 has 13 residues. The CDR3 DNA follows: TGCGCCAGCAGCCCTCAAACGGGGTACGAGCAGTACTTC. It yields the protein CASSPQTGYEQYF.

This clonotype was observed at least ten times. The gene calls are TRBV7-2 and TRBJ1-2, with 10 positions matching TRBD1. V trimming: 2 bases; J trimming: 8 bases; junction bases outside the gene matches: 5. This CDR3 spans 14 amino acids. CDR1 is SGHTA and CDR2 is FQGNSA in the germline V gene. CDR3 in DNA: TGTGCCAGCAGCTTATTGGGACAGGGGATCGGCTACACCTTC. Its translation: CASSLLGQGIGYTF.

This clonotype was found many times. The chain is built from TRBV7-9 and TRBJ2-7; 7 bases are shared with TRBD2. Unmatched junction bases numbered 9, after V lost 5 bases and J lost 5 bases. CDR1 and CDR2 from the germline V gene are SEHNR and FQNEAQ (reference sequence). This CDR3 has 14 residues. The chain's CDR3 is CASSPSTSVHEQYF. Written as DNA, the CDR3 is TGTGCCAGCAGCCCAAGTACTAGCGTCCACGAGCAGTACTTC.

This clonotype was seen only a few times. The chain has TRBV5-1 and TRBJ1-2, with 12 bases that match TRBD1. This CDR3 contains 15 residues. The germline CDR1 and CDR2 sequences are SGHRS and YFSETQ. J lost 6 bases, V lost 1 base, and 4 bases had no gene match. CDR3 region: CASSLMGQGADGYTF. The CDR3 DNA reads as TGCGCCAGCAGCTTGATGGGACAGGGGGCCGATGGCTACACCTTC.

The chain joins TRBV28 to TRBJ2-7; TRBD1 aligns across 7 bases. The trim removed 8 bases at V and 3 bases at J, leaving 10 bases unmatched. Looked up from germline, CDR1 is MDHEN and CDR2 is SYDVKM. The CDR3 extends over 14 amino acids. This CDR3 is CASRSGTAFYEQYF. In nucleotides, the CDR3 is TGTGCCAGCCGTTCCGGGACAGCCTTCTACGAGCAGTACTTC. The full variable domain, with the rest looked up from reference TRBV28 and TRBJ2-7, is DVKVTQSSRYLVKRTGEKVFLECVQDMDHENMFWYRQDPGLGLRLIYFSYDVKMKEKGDIPEGYSVSREKKERFSLILESASTNQTSMYLCASRSGTAFYEQYFGPGTRLTVT.

The table lists this clonotype with many counts. The chain links TRBV7-2 to TRBJ1-2, with D perhaps TRBD1 (5 bases). V was pared by 5 bases and J by 3 bases, with 13 bases between. Germline V lookup: CDR1 SGHTA, CDR2 FQGNSA. The CDR3 has 14 amino acids. The CDR3 coding sequence is TGTGCCAGCAGCCTAGAGAGGGGATACTATGGCTACACCTTC. Translation gives CASSLERGYYGYTF.

This clonotype was seen a few times. The chain recombines TRBV6-6 with TRBJ1-6; D gene ambiguous. The V gene lost 4 bases and the J gene lost 4 bases, with 5 bases spanning the gap. The CDR3 covers 13 residues. Germline values: CDR1 MNHNY, CDR2 SVGAGI (reference sequence). CDR3 nucleotide sequence: TGTGCCAGCAGTTCGCAGTATAATTCACCCCTCCACTTT. Translation gives CASSSQYNSPLHF.